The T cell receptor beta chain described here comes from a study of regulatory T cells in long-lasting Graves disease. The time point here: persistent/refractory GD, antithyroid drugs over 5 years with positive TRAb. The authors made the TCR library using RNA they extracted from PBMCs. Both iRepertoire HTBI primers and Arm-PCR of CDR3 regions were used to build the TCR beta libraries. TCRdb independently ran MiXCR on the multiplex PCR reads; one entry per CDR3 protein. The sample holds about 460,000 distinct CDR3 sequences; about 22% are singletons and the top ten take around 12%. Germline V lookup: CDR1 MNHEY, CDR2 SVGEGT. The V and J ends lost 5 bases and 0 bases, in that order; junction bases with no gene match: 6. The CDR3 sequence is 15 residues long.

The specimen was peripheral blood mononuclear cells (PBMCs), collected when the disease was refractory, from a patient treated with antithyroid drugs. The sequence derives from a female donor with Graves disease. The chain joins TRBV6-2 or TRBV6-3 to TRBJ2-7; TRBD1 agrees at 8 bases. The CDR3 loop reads CASSDRTGSSYEQYF. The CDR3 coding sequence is TGTGCCAGCAGTGACCGGACAGGGAGCTCCTACGAGCAGTACTTC.